This T cell receptor (beta chain) was documented in a study of breast tumors, draining lymph nodes, adjacent tissues. One entry per CDR3 protein results from TCRdb running MiXCR on the multiplex PCR reads. The profile shows roughly 14,000 distinct CDR3 sequences, around 50% of them singletons. Study conclusions and caveats: Tumor T cell lymph node origin was a supported hypothesis, not proven.

This clonotype was found many times. Its antigen is unknown. This clonotype originated in a female donor with breast cancer. Some clones in this sample may be carry-over from other donors' samples. Sequenced: tumor-adjacent breast tissue.

CDR3 in DNA: TGTGCCAGCAGCCAAGCTGGGACAGCTCTCACAGATACGCAGTATTTT. The encoded protein is CASSQAGTALTDTQYF. The chain employs TRBV4-2 and TRBJ2-3; 7 bases map to TRBD1. The CDR3 covers 16 residues. Trimming at V came to 1 base and at J to 2 bases, leaving 6 bases not matched to a gene. From germline, CDR1 is LGHNA and CDR2 YNFKEQ.